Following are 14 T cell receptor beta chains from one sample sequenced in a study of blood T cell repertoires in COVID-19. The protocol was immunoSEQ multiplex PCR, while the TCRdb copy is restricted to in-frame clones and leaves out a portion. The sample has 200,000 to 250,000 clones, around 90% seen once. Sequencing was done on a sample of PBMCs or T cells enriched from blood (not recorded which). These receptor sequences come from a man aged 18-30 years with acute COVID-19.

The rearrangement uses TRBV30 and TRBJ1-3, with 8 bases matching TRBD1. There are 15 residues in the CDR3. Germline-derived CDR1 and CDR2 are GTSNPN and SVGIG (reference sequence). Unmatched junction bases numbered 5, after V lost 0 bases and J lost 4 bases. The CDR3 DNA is TGTGCCTGGAGTGTACGAGACAGGGGAGGAAACACCATATATTTT. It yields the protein CAWSVRDRGGNTIYF.

Here the CDR3 DNA reads TGTGCCAGCAGCTCCCTAGCGGGAGGGCCCAATGAGCAGTTCTTC. Translated, it gives CASSSLAGGPNEQFF. This chain joins TRBV13 and TRBJ2-1, with 12 bases matching TRBD2. Germline assignment: CDR1 PRHDT and CDR2 FYEKMQ (reference sequence). This CDR3 has 15 residues. The V gene end was trimmed by 4 bases and the J gene end by 6 bases; junction bases not matched to a gene: 4.

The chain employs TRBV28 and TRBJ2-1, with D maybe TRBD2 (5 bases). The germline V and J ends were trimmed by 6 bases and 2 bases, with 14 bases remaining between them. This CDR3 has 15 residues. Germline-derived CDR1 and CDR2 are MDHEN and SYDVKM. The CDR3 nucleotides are TGTGCCAGCAGCCCCCCCGCGGAGGCCTACAATGAGCAGTTCTTC. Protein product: CASSPPAEAYNEQFF.

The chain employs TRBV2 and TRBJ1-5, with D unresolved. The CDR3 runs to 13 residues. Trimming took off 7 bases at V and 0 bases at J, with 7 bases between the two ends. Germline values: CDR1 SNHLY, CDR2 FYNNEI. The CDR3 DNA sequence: TGTGCCAGCAAACCCGGTAGCAATCAGCCCCAGCATTTT. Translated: CASKPGSNQPQHF. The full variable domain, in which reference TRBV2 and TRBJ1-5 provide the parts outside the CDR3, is EPEVTQTPSHQVTQMGQEVILRCVPISNHLYFYWYRQILGQKVEFLVSFYNNEISEKSEIFDDQFSVERPDGSNFTLKIRSTKLEDSAMYFCASKPGSNQPQHFGDGTRLSIL.

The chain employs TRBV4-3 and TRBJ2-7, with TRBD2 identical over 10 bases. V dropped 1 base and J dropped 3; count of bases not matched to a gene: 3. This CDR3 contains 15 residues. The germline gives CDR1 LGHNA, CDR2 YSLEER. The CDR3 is CASSQARTSGYEQYF. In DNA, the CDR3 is TGCGCCAGCAGCCAAGCAAGGACTAGCGGCTACGAGCAGTACTTC.

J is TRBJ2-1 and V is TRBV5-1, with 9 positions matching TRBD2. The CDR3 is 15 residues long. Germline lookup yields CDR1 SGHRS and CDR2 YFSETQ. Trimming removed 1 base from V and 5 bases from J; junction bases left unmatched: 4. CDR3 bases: TGCGCCAGCAGCTTGAGTGGGACTAGCAACAATGAGCAGTTCTTC. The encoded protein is CASSLSGTSNNEQFF.

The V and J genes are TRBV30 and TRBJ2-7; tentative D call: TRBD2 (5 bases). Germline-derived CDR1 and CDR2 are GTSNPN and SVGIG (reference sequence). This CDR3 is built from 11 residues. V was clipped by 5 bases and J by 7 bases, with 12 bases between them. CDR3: CAWALAQEQYF. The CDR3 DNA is TGTGCCTGGGCTCTAGCACAAGAGCAGTACTTC.

The CDR3 DNA reads TGTGCCAGCATGGGCGGGGGACAAGAGACCCAGTACTTC. Translated, it gives CASMGGGQETQYF. The J gene is TRBJ2-5, the V gene TRBV2; the match to TRBD2 covers 7 bases. The length of the CDR3 is 13 residues. The ends lost 7 bases at V and 2 bases at J; junction bases unmatched: 4. Germline V gives CDR1 SNHLY, CDR2 FYNNEI.

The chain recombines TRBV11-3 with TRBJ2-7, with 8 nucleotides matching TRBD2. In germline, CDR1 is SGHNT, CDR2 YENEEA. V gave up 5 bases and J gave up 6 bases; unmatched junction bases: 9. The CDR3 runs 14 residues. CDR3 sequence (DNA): TGTGCCAGCAGCCCCCAAGCGGGAGCGGCCGAGCAGTACTTC. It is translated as CASSPQAGAAEQYF.

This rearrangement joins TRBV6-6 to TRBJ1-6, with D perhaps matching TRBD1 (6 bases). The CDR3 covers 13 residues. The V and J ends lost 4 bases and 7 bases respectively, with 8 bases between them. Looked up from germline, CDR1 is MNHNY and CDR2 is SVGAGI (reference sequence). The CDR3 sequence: CASSSGENSPLHF. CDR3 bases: TGTGCCAGCAGTTCAGGGGAGAATTCACCCCTCCACTTT.

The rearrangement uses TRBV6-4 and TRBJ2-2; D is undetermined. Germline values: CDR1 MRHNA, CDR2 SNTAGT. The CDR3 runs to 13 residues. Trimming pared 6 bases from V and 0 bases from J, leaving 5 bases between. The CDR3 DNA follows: TGTGCCAGCAGCCCAACGAACACCGGGGAGCTGTTTTTT. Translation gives CASSPTNTGELFF.

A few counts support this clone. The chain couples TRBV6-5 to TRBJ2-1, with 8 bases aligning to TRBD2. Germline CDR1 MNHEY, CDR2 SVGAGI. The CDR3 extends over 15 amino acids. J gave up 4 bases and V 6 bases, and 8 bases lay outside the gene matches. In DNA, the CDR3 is TGTGCCAGCAGGTCAACTAGCGGACCTTACAATGAGCAGTTCTTC. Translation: CASRSTSGPYNEQFF.

The chain's CDR3 is CASSLTRGIQPQHF. As DNA, the CDR3 is TGTGCCAGCAGTTTAACCAGGGGTATTCAGCCCCAGCATTTT. The chain employs TRBV28 and TRBJ1-5; the D gene is possibly TRBD1 (6 bases). Germline V lookup: CDR1 MDHEN, CDR2 SYDVKM. V lost 2 bases and J lost 6, with 11 bases in between. CDR3 size: 14 residues.

The CDR3 sequence is CASSETALKGQYF. The CDR3 bases are TGTGCCAGCAGTGAAACAGCCCTCAAAGGACAGTACTTC. The chain recombines TRBV2 with TRBJ2-7; no clear D. CDR3 size: 13 residues. V was cut by 2 bases and J by 10 bases, with 15 bases left in between. Germline V gene lookup returns CDR1 SNHLY and CDR2 FYNNEI.